This T cell receptor (beta chain) appears in the sequencing data of a study of cytomegalovirus exposure and HLA in healthy donors. Study-level findings and limits: Information on immune exposure was restricted to one variable (CMV serostatus).

The PCR used 60 Vbeta and 13 Jbeta primers. Libraries were prepared by immunoSEQ multiplex PCR; TCRdb keeps only in-frame clonotypes and omits some of them. The table shows 150,000 to 180,000 clones, with roughly 80% occurring only once. CDR3 length: 16 amino acids. Germline V lookup: CDR1 SGHNT, CDR2 YENEEA. V was shortened by 4 bases and J by 3 bases, with 15 bases between the two germline ends. About this clone: No antigen is known for it.

This chain links TRBV11-3 with TRBJ1-4; D is unresolved. The sample was PBMCs. The receptor's source is a woman in her 40s in good health and CMV-seronegative. CDR3 sequence: CASSSGREGANEKLFF. CDR3 nucleotide sequence: TGTGCCAGCAGCTCCGGACGGGAGGGAGCTAATGAAAAACTGTTTTTT. Drawing the rest from reference TRBV11-3 and TRBJ1-4, the complete variable domain is EAGVVQSPRYKIIEKKQPVAFWCNPISGHNTLYWYLQNLGQGPELLIRYENEEAVDDSQLPKDRFSAERLKGVDSTLKIQPAELGDSAVYLCASSSGREGANEKLFFGSGTQLSVL.